One sample yielded the 14 T cell receptor beta chains listed below, sequenced in a study of vaccination and CD4 T cells after COVID-19 (dated by TCRdb to 2022 to 2024). Receptors were amplified or captured by PCR. TCRdb records Illumina iSeq 100 as the sequencer. TCR sequencing of DNA from cultured CD4+ T cells used the Oncomine TCR Beta short-read assay at the Johns Hopkins FTIC core. TCRdb trimmed the raw reads at Q25, called clones with MiXCR and kept productive beta chains. CDR3 protein duplicates are merged, each entry listing the most common genes and DNA. The sample records 13,000 or so distinct CDR3 sequences, 25% to 30% of which are singletons. The ten largest clones capture approximately 8% of the sample. Read against the paper, the sample's treatment or condition label means: approximately nine-day PBMC culture with coronavirus spike peptide pools or control peptides (ViraFEST assay). Their cognate antigens are unknown.

The sequenced sample was CD4+ T cells from blood, cultured in vitro. All receptors come from a human donor who had recovered from COVID-19.

This clonotype was detected only a few times. This chain joins TRBV15 and TRBJ1-2; TRBD1 matches at 7 bases. This CDR3 spans 15 amino acids. V shed 5 bases, J shed 4 bases, and the junction held 10 bases outside the gene matches. Germline CDR1 reads LNHNV; CDR2 reads YYDKDF (reference sequence). CDR3 residues: CATSPLMTGRYGYTF. The CDR3 coding sequence is TGTGCCACCAGCCCCCTAATGACAGGGCGCTATGGCTACACCTTC.

The rearrangement uses TRBV30 and TRBJ2-1; TRBD2 might be the D (5 bases). V dropped 2 bases and J dropped 9 bases, with 11 bases sitting between them. The CDR3 totals 12 residues. Germline V gives CDR1 GTSNPN, CDR2 SVGIG (reference sequence). The CDR3 protein is CAWSRGLSEQFF. CDR3 DNA: TGTGCCTGGAGTCGAGGACTGAGTGAGCAGTTCTTC.

The chain couples TRBV18 to TRBJ2-1; no definite D call. The germline V gene encodes CDR1 KGHSH and CDR2 LQKENI. Trimming cost V 5 bases and J 0 bases, with 8 bases left between them. The CDR3 extends over 14 amino acids. The CDR3 loop is CASSKQGSYNEQFF. Here the CDR3 DNA reads TGTGCCAGCTCAAAGCAAGGCTCCTACAATGAGCAGTTCTTC.

J is TRBJ2-1 and V is TRBV6-2 or TRBV6-3, with 9 bases fitting TRBD2. V gave up 4 bases and J gave up 6 bases; unmatched junction bases: 16. The CDR3 loop spans 18 amino acids. Germline CDR1 MNHEY, CDR2 SVGEGT. In DNA form, the CDR3 reads TGTGCCAGCAGTTTAGAGCCGGCCGCGGGGGGGCGGTTCAATGAGCAGTTCTTC. Amino acids: CASSLEPAAGGRFNEQFF.

The chain couples TRBV7-2 to TRBJ1-1; D remains ambiguous. This CDR3 has 13 residues. V was cut by 6 bases and J by 6 bases, with 14 bases left in between. Germline values: CDR1 SGHTA, CDR2 FQGNSA. The CDR3 sequence: CASREGGKAEAFF. The CDR3 DNA is TGTGCCAGCAGGGAAGGCGGGAAAGCTGAAGCTTTCTTT.

This clonotype was observed a handful of times. The CDR3 region is CAWRKNTDTQYF. CDR3 bases: TGTGCCTGGAGGAAAAATACAGATACGCAGTATTTT. V is TRBV30 and J is TRBJ2-3; D not certain. CDR1 is GTSNPN, CDR2 SVGIG, per germline (reference sequence). The CDR3 has 12 residues. Trimming cost V 3 bases and J 3 bases, with 7 bases left between them. The variable domain in full, with the rest retrieved from reference TRBV30 and TRBJ2-3, is SQTIHQWPATLVQPVGSPLSLECTVEGTSNPNLYWYRQAAGRGLQLLFYSVGIGQISSEVPQNLSASRPQDRQFILSSKKLLLSDSGFYLCAWRKNTDTQYFGPGTRLTVL.

This clonotype has more than one count but fewer than ten. The V and J genes are TRBV21-1 and TRBJ2-1; the table's D gene call, TRBD1, was not cross checked with the DNA. TRBV21-1 is described as a pseudogene. The CDR3 sequence is 17 residues long. The CDR3 region has the DNA TGTGCCAGCAGCAAAGGGGACCCACGCTCATCGGGCAATGAGCAGTTCTTC. Its translation: CASSKGDPRSSGNEQFF.

J is TRBJ1-6 and V is TRBV30; D not resolved. This CDR3 spans 16 amino acids. Trimming pared 2 bases from V and 6 bases from J, leaving 17 bases between. The germline V gene has CDR1 GTSNPN and CDR2 SVGIG (reference sequence). The CDR3 bases are TGTGCCTGGAGTTCTCCTACCAGTCTAGCTAATTCACCCCTCCACTTT. Encoded protein: CAWSSPTSLANSPLHF.

This clonotype was detected only a few times. V and J are TRBV6-1 and TRBJ2-5; the D is unclear. CDR1 and CDR2 (germline): MNHNS, SASEGT. Trimming shortened V by 5 bases and J by 2 bases, and 12 bases separated the two germline ends. CDR3 length equals 14 residues. CDR3 sequence reads: CASSLPGLQETQYF. CDR3 sequence (DNA): TGTGCCAGCAGTCTACCGGGCCTACAAGAGACCCAGTACTTC.

Turning to this clonotype: Relative to the germline gene, one junction end is altered; a read error may explain this. This chain uses TRBV15 with TRBJ2-7, with 8 bases aligning to TRBD1. The CDR3 runs to 14 residues. The germline CDR1 and CDR2 sequences are LNHNV and YYDKDF (reference sequence). This CDR3 is CTTSREGQAYEQYF. CDR3 coding DNA: TGTACCACCAGCAGAGAGGGACAGGCCTACGAGCAGTACTTC.

V gene TRBV20-1 combines with J gene TRBJ2-3, with D possibly being TRBD1 (5 bases). The V end was cut by 3 bases, the J end by 3 bases, with 13 bases between. This CDR3 comprises 14 residues. CDR1 is DFQATT, CDR2 SNEGSKA, per germline (reference sequence). This CDR3 reads CSARAQEKTDTQYF. In nucleotides, the CDR3 is TGCAGTGCTAGGGCACAGGAAAAGACAGATACGCAGTATTTT.

The chain joins TRBV5-1 to TRBJ2-1; TRBD1 might be the D (5 bases). CDR1 is SGHRS, CDR2 YFSETQ, per germline. The CDR3 length is 13 residues. Trimming shortened V by 4 bases and J by 6 bases, and 11 bases separated the two germline ends. CDR3 nucleotide sequence: TGCGCCAGCAGCGCGACAGTTTCCAATGAGCAGTTCTTC. Encoded protein: CASSATVSNEQFF.

This clonotype was picked up a small number of times. The chain couples TRBV11-2 to TRBJ1-2, with 7 bases fitting TRBD1. Trimming cost V 0 bases and J 8 bases; bases outside gene matches: 6. The germline V gene encodes CDR1 SGHAT and CDR2 FQNNGV. The CDR3 length is 14 residues. CDR3 residues: CASSLDWQGDGYTF. As DNA, the CDR3 is TGTGCCAGCAGCTTAGATTGGCAGGGGGACGGCTACACCTTC.

This clonotype was counted between two and nine times. The V and J genes are TRBV7-2 and TRBJ1-5; D is undetermined. The CDR3 is 12 amino acids. V shed 6 bases and J shed 1 base, with 4 bases lying between them. The germline V gene has CDR1 SGHTA and CDR2 FQGNSA. CDR3 DNA: TGTGCCAGCAGACAGAGCAATCAGCCCCAGCATTTT. This gives the protein CASRQSNQPQHF.